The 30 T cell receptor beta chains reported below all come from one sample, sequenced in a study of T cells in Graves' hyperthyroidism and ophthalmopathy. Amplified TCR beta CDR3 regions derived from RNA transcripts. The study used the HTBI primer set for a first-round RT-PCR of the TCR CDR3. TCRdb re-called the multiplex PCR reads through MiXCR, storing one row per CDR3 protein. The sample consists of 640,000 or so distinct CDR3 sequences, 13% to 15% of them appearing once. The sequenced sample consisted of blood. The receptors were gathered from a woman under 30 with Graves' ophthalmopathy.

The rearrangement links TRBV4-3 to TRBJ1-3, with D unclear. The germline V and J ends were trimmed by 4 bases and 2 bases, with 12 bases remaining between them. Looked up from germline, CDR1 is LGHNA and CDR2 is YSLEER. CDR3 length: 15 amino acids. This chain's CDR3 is CASSRSLGPGNTIYF. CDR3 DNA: TGCGCCAGCAGCCGGAGTTTGGGTCCTGGAAACACCATATATTTT.

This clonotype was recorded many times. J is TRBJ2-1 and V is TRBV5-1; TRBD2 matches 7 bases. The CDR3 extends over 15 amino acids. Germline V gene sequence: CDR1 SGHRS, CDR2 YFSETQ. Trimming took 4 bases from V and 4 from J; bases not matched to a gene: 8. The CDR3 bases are TGCGCCAGCAGCCCCGGACTAGGTCAATACAATGAGCAGTTCTTC. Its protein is CASSPGLGQYNEQFF.

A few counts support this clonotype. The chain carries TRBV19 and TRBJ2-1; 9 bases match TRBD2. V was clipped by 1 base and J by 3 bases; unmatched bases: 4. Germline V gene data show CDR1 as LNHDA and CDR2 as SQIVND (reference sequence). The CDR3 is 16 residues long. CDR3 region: CASSIVAGGVYNEQFF. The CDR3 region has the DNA TGTGCCAGTAGTATAGTGGCGGGGGGGGTCTACAATGAGCAGTTCTTC.

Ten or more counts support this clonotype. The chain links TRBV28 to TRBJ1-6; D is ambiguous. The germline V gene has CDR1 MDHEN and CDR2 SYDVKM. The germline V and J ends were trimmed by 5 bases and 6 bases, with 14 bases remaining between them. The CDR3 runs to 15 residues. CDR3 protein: CASSAPGVGNSPLHF. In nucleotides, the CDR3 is TGTGCCAGCAGTGCTCCGGGTGTTGGTAATTCACCCCTCCACTTT.

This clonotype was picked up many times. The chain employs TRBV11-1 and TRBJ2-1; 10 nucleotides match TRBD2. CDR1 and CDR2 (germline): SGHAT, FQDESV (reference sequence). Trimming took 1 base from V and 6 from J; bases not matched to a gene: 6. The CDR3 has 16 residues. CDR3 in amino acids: CASSLVPSGSLNEQFF. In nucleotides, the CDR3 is TGTGCCAGCAGCTTAGTCCCTAGCGGGAGCCTCAATGAGCAGTTCTTC.

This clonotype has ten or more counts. The CDR3 loop reads CSVMDGFEKLFF. CDR3 DNA: TGCAGCGTGATGGACGGATTTGAAAAACTGTTTTTT. V and J are TRBV29-1 and TRBJ1-4; D call uncertain. Germline V CDR1 and CDR2: SQVTM, ANQGSEA. Trimming stripped 6 bases from V and 7 bases from J, with 12 bases between. The CDR3 covers 12 residues.

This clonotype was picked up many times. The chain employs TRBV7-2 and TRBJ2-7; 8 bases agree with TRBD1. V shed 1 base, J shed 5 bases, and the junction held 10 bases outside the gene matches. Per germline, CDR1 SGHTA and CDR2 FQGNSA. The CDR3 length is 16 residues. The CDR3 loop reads CASSLDLDRDLHEQYF. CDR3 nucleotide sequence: TGTGCCAGCAGCTTAGACCTGGACAGGGATCTCCACGAGCAGTACTTC.

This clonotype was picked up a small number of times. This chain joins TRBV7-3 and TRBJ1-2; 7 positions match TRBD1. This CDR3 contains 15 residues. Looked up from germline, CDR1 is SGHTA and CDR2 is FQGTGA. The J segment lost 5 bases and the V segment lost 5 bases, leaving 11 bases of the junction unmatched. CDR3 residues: CASSPRRDSSYGYTF. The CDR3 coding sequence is TGTGCCAGCAGCCCCCGGAGGGACAGCTCTTATGGCTACACCTTC.

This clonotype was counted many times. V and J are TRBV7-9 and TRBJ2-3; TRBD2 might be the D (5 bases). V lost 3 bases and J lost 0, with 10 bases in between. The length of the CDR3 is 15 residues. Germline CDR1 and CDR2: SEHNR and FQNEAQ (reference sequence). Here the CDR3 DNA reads TGTGCCAGCAGCTTGACCGGAGGAAGCACAGATACGCAGTATTTT. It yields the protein CASSLTGGSTDTQYF.

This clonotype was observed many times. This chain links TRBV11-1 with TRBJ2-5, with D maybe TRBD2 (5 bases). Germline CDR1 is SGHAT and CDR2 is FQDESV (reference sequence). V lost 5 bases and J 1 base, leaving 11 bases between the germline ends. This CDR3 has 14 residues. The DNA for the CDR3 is TGTGCCAGCAGCCCAGAGCGGCTCCAAGAGACCCAGTACTTC. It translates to CASSPERLQETQYF.

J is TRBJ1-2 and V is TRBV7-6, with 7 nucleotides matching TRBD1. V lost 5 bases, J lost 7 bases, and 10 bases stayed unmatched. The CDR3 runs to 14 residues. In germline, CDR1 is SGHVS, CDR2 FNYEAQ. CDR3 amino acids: CASSPYDRVLGYTF. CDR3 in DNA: TGTGCCAGCAGCCCGTACGACAGGGTTCTTGGCTACACCTTC.

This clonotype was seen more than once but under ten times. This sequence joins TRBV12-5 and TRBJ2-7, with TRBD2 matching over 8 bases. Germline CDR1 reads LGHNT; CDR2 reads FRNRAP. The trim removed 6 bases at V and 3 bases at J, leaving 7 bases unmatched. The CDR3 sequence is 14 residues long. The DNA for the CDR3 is TGTGCTAGTGGCCCCAAGCGGGAGCTCTACGAGCAGTACTTC. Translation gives CASGPKRELYEQYF. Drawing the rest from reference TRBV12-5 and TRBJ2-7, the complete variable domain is DARVTQTPRHKVTEMGQEVTMRCQPILGHNTVFWYRQTMMQGLELLAYFRNRAPLDDSGMPKDRFSAEMPDATLATLKIQPSEPRDSAVYFCASGPKRELYEQYFGPGTRLTVT.

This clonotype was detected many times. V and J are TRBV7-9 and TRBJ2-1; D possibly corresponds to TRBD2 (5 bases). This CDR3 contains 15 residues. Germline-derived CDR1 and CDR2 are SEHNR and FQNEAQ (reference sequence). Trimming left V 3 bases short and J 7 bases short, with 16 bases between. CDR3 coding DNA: TGTGCCAGCAGCTTCAGAGGGTGGCTCGGGAATGAGCAGTTCTTC. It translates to CASSFRGWLGNEQFF.

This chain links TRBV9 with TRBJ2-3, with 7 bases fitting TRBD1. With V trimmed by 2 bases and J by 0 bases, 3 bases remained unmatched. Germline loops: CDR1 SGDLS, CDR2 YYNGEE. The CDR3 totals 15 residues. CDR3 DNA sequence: TGTGCCAGCAGCGTCACGGGACAGAGCACAGATACGCAGTATTTT. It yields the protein CASSVTGQSTDTQYF.

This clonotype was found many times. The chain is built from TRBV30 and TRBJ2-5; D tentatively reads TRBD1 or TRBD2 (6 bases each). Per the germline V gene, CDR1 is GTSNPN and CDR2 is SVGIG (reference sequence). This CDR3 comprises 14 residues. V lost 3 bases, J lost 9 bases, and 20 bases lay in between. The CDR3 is CAWSAEQGSGAQYF. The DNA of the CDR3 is TGTGCCTGGAGCGCAGAACAGGGCTCGGGGGCCCAGTACTTC.

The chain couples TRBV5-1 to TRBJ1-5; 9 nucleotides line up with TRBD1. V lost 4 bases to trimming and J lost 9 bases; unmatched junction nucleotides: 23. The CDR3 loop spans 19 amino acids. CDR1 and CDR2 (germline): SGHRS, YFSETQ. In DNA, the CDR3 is TGCGCCAGCAGCCAACCGGGACAGGGAACCTCGGGGACCATGAGGCCCCAGCATTTT. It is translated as CASSQPGQGTSGTMRPQHF.

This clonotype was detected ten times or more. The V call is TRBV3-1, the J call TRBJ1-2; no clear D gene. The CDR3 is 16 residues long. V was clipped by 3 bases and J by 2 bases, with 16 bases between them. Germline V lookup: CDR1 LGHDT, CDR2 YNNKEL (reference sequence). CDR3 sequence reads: CASSHLEGGLNYGYTF. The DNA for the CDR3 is TGTGCCAGCAGCCACCTAGAAGGAGGGTTGAACTATGGCTACACCTTC. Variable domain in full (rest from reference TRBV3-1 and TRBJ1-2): DTAVSQTPKYLVTQMGNDKSIKCEQNLGHDTMYWYKQDSKKFLKIMFSYNNKELIINETVPNRFSPKSPDKAHLNLHINSLELGDSAVYFCASSHLEGGLNYGYTFGSGTRLTVV.

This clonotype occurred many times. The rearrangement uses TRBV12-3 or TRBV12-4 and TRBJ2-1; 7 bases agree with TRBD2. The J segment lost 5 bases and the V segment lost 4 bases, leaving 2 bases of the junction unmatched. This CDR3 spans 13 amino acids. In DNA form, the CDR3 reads TGTGCCAGCAGTTGGACTAGTCACAATGAGCAGTTCTTC. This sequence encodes CASSWTSHNEQFF.

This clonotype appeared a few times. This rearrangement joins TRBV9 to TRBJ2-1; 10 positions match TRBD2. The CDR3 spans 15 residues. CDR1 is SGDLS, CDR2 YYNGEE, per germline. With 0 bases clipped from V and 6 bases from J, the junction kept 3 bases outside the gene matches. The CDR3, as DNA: TGTGCCAGCAGCGTAGCGGCTAGCGGGGGCAATGAGCAGTTCTTC. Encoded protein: CASSVAASGGNEQFF.

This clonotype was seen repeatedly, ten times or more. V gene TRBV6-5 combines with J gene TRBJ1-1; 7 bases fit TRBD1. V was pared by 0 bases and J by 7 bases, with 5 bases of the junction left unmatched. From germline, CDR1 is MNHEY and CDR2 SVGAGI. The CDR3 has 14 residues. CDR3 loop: CASSYSGTAYEAFF. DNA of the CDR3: TGTGCCAGCAGTTACTCGGGGACAGCGTATGAAGCTTTCTTT.

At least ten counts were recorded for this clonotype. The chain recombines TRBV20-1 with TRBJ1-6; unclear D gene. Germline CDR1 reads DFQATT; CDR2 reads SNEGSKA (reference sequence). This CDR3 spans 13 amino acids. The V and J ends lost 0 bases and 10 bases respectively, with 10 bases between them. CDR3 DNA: TGCAGTGCTAGAGATGAAGTGAGGTCACCCCTCCACTTT. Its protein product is CSARDEVRSPLHF.

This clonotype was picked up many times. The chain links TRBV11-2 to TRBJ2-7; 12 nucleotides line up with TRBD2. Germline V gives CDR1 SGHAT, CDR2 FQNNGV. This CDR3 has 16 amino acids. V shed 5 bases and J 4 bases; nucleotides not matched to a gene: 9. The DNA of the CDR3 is TGTGCCAGCAGCCATTATGGACTAGCGGGACAATACGAGCAGTACTTC. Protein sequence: CASSHYGLAGQYEQYF.

CDR3 protein: CASSIWPAGTSGRSYEQYF. CDR3 DNA: TGTGCCAGTAGTATTTGGCCAGCCGGGACTAGCGGGAGAAGCTACGAGCAGTACTTC. J is TRBJ2-7 and V is TRBV19, with 14 bases aligning to TRBD2. Looked up from germline, CDR1 is LNHDA and CDR2 is SQIVND (reference sequence). After removal of 3 bases from V and 3 bases from J, the junction contained 13 bases not matched to a gene. The CDR3 has 19 residues.

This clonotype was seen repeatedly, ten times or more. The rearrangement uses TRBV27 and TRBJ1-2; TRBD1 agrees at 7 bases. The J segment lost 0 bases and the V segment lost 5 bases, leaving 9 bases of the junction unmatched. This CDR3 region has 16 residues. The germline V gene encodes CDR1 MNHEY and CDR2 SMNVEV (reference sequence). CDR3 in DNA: TGTGCCAGCAGTCGACAGGGCCTCGGACCTAACTATGGCTACACCTTC. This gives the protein CASSRQGLGPNYGYTF.

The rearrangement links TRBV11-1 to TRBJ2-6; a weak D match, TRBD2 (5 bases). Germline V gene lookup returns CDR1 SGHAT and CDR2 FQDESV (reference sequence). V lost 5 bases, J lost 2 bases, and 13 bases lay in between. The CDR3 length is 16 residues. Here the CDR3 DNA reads TGTGCCAGCAGCCTCACAGTTAGCGCTGGGGCCAACGTCCTGACTTTC. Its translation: CASSLTVSAGANVLTF.

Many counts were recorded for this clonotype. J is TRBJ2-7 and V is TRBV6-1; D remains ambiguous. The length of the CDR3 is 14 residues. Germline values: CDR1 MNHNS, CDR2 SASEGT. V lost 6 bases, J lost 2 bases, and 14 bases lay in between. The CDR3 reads CASRTTFRTYEQYF. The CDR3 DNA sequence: TGTGCCAGCAGAACCACCTTCCGAACCTACGAGCAGTACTTC.

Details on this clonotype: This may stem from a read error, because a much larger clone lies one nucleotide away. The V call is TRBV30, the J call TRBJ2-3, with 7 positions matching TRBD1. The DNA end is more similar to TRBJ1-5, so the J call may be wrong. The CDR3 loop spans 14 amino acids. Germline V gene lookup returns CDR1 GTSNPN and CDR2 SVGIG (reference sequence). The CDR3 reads CAWNMRGPWDTQHF. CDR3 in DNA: TGTGCCTGGAATATGAGGGGGCCGTGGGATACGCAGCATTTT.

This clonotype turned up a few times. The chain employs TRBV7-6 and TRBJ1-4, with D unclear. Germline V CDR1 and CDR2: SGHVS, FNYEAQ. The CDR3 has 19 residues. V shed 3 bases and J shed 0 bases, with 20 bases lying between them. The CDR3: CASSFRMKGRITTNEKLFF. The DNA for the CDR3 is TGTGCCAGCAGCTTTAGGATGAAAGGGCGGATTACAACTAATGAAAAACTGTTTTTT.

The CDR3 spells CASRPLRGGDRDLLLYSYEQYF. In DNA, the CDR3 is TGTGCCAGCAGGCCTCTCCGGGGGGGGGACAGGGACCTTTTACTTTACTCCTACGAGCAGTACTTC. The rearrangement joins TRBV7-8 to TRBJ2-7, with TRBD1 as a possible D gene (9 bases). This CDR3 comprises 22 residues. The V end lost 6 bases, the J end lost 0 bases, and 36 bases lay between the germline ends. Germline CDR1 reads SGHVS; CDR2 reads FQNEAQ.

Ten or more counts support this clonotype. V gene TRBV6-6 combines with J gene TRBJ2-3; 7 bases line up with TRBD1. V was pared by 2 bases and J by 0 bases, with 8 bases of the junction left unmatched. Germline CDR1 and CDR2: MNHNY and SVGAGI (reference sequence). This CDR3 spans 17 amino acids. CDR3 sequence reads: CASSYQGRTGSTDTQYF. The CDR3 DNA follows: TGTGCCAGCAGTTACCAGGGCCGGACAGGTAGCACAGATACGCAGTATTTT.